The 32 T cell receptor beta chains presented below share a single source sample, sequenced in a study of immune cell composition in non-small cell lung cancer. The normal lung sample lay at least 3 cm, and maximally far, from the tumour. Generated by immunoSEQ multiplex PCR, the TCRdb table keeps only in-frame clones and is missing some. The profile shows about 8,700 clones, 67% of them singletons. Specimen: non-adjacent lung tissue. These receptors all stem from a human donor with non-small cell lung cancer.

The rearrangement uses TRBV30 and TRBJ1-2; possibly TRBD1 for D (6 bases). Germline V gene lookup returns CDR1 GTSNPN and CDR2 SVGIG (reference sequence). V gave up 1 base and J gave up 6 bases, with 21 bases separating them. This CDR3 comprises 16 residues. The CDR3 protein is CAWSAPDRLEGNGYTF. The DNA of the CDR3 is TGTGCCTGGAGTGCCCCTGACAGGCTTGAGGGGAATGGCTACACCTTC.

V usage is TRBV7-9 and J usage is TRBJ1-5; D possibly corresponds to TRBD1 (5 bases). The V end was cut by 1 base, the J end by 7 bases, with 14 bases between. The CDR3 spans 15 residues. Germline V gene sequence: CDR1 SEHNR, CDR2 FQNEAQ (reference sequence). The CDR3 coding sequence is TGTGCCAGCAGCTTAGAAGGGGTTAGGGGACAGCCCCAGCATTTT. Residues: CASSLEGVRGQPQHF.

This clone occurred a few times. The chain uses TRBV12-5 and TRBJ1-1, with D unclear. Germline V gene lookup returns CDR1 LGHNT and CDR2 FRNRAP. V lost 7 bases and J lost 0, with 3 bases in between. The CDR3 is 11 amino acids. In DNA form, the CDR3 reads TGTGCTAGTGTCATGAACACTGAAGCTTTCTTT. Protein sequence: CASVMNTEAFF.

This chain joins TRBV5-1 and TRBJ1-4, with 9 bases fitting TRBD1. The junction had 4 bases not matched to a gene; V was cut back by 4 bases and J by 6 bases. The germline V gene has CDR1 SGHRS and CDR2 YFSETQ. The CDR3 is made up of 14 amino acids. Here the CDR3 reads CASSERTGDEKLFF. The DNA of the CDR3 is TGCGCCAGCAGCGAACGGACAGGGGATGAAAAACTGTTTTTT.

The rearrangement joins TRBV7-9 to TRBJ2-7, with 13 bases aligning to TRBD2. In germline, CDR1 is SEHNR, CDR2 FQNEAQ (reference sequence). V shed 4 bases and J 2 bases; nucleotides not matched to a gene: 8. CDR3 length equals 17 residues. In nucleotides, the CDR3 is TGTGCCAGCAGCTCTTTAAGGACTAGCGGGGGAACCTACGAGCAGTACTTC. Its translation: CASSSLRTSGGTYEQYF.

J is TRBJ2-1 and V is TRBV5-4; D might be TRBD2 (5 bases). There are 11 residues in the CDR3. Germline CDR1 and CDR2: SGHNT and YYREEE (reference sequence). V gave up 3 bases and J gave up 10 bases, with 8 bases separating them. CDR3 sequence (DNA): TGTGCCAGCAGCTCAGAGCGGGAGCAGTTCTTC. Its protein is CASSSEREQFF.

The rearrangement uses TRBV2 and TRBJ2-4; 7 bases map to TRBD1. Per the germline V gene, CDR1 is SNHLY and CDR2 is FYNNEI. J gave up 4 bases and V 6 bases, and 3 bases lay outside the gene matches. The CDR3 is 13 amino acids. CDR3 sequence: CASRGDSKNIQYF. The CDR3 region has the DNA TGTGCCAGCAGGGGGGACAGTAAAAACATTCAGTACTTC.

This clone was seen a few times. This chain joins TRBV19 and TRBJ2-1; 10 positions agree with TRBD1. CDR1 is LNHDA and CDR2 is SQIVND in the germline V gene (reference sequence). CDR3 size: 15 residues. The V gene end was trimmed by 4 bases and the J gene end by 7 bases; junction bases not matched to a gene: 7. DNA of the CDR3: TGTGCCAGTAGTAATAGACAGGGGGCGGGGAATGAGCAGTTCTTC. This gives the protein CASSNRQGAGNEQFF. Full variable domain (outside the CDR3, taken from reference TRBV19 and TRBJ2-1): DGGITQSPKYLFRKEGQNVTLSCEQNLNHDAMYWYRQDPGQGLRLIYYSQIVNDFQKGDIAEGYSVSREKKESFPLTVTSAQKNPTAFYLCASSNRQGAGNEQFFGPGTRLTVL.

The chain employs TRBV5-1 and TRBJ2-7, with 8 bases that match TRBD1. The CDR3 contains 14 residues. With V trimmed by 0 bases and J by 3 bases, 2 bases remained unmatched. Germline V gene lookup returns CDR1 SGHRS and CDR2 YFSETQ. For the CDR3, the DNA is TGCGCCAGCAGCTTGGCCGGGACAGGCTACGAGCAGTACTTC. Its protein product is CASSLAGTGYEQYF.

This clone was observed a handful of times. The chain uses TRBV6-6 and TRBJ1-4; D ambiguous. CDR3 size: 12 residues. The V gene lost 2 bases and the J gene lost 8 bases, with 6 bases spanning the gap. Germline lookup yields CDR1 MNHNY and CDR2 SVGAGI (reference sequence). The chain's CDR3 is CASSYSREKLFF. The CDR3 DNA reads as TGTGCCAGCAGTTACAGCAGGGAAAAACTGTTTTTT.

CDR3 bases: TGCGCCAGCAGCCAATTTGGGCCGTCGAACACCGGGGAGCTGTTTTTT. This gives the protein CASSQFGPSNTGELFF. The chain couples TRBV4-3 to TRBJ2-2; no definite D call. Trimming took 2 bases from V and 0 from J, leaving 10 bases between them. The germline V gene encodes CDR1 LGHNA and CDR2 YSLEER. The CDR3 consists of 16 residues.

The sample holds a few counts of this clone. V usage is TRBV2 and J usage is TRBJ2-7; 8 nucleotides align to TRBD1. The CDR3 loop spans 13 amino acids. Unmatched junction bases numbered 2, after V lost 7 bases and J lost 0 bases. Germline loops: CDR1 SNHLY, CDR2 FYNNEI. This CDR3 is CASTGGSSYEQYF. The CDR3 DNA follows: TGTGCCAGCACAGGGGGCAGCTCCTACGAGCAGTACTTC.

The J gene is TRBJ2-5, the V gene TRBV18; D perhaps matches TRBD1 (8 bases). This CDR3 has 17 amino acids. From germline, CDR1 is KGHSH and CDR2 LQKENI. V gave up 2 bases and J gave up 4 bases, with 20 bases separating them. CDR3 coding DNA: TGTGCCAGCTCACCATTGGCCGGACAGGGAGGGAGAGAGACCCAGTACTTC. This encodes CASSPLAGQGGRETQYF.

The chain couples TRBV5-1 to TRBJ1-5; D not resolved. The CDR3 consists of 14 residues. V was pared by 0 bases and J by 7 bases, with 11 bases between. From germline, CDR1 is SGHRS and CDR2 YFSETQ. The CDR3 DNA sequence: TGCGCCAGCAGCTTGGACGGAGCGGGACAGCCCCAGCATTTT. It is translated as CASSLDGAGQPQHF.

The chain combines TRBV5-5 with TRBJ2-7; a weak D match, TRBD2 (5 bases). The V gene's germline CDR1 is SGHKS and CDR2 YYEKEE (reference sequence). The CDR3 has 12 residues. V lost 4 bases and J 3 bases, leaving 8 bases between the germline ends. Here the CDR3 reads CASSPGGYEQYF. The CDR3 DNA reads as TGTGCCAGCAGCCCCGGAGGCTACGAGCAGTACTTC. Together with reference TRBV5-5 and TRBJ2-7, the CDR3 gives the full variable domain: DAGVTQSPTHLIKTRGQQVTLRCSPISGHKSVSWYQQVLGQGPQFIFQYYEKEERGRGNFPDRFSARQFPNYSSELNVNALLLGDSALYLCASSPGGYEQYFGPGTRLTVT.

The chain couples TRBV7-9 to TRBJ1-3, with D unresolved. This CDR3 contains 15 residues. V was trimmed by 2 bases and J by 3 bases, leaving 11 bases between them. Germline lookup yields CDR1 SEHNR and CDR2 FQNEAQ (reference sequence). CDR3 in amino acids: CASSLPRRLGNTIYF. In DNA, the CDR3 is TGTGCCAGCAGCTTACCCCGCCGACTTGGAAACACCATATATTTT.

The V gene is TRBV7-9, the J gene TRBJ1-4; no reliable D call. Germline lookup yields CDR1 SEHNR and CDR2 FQNEAQ (reference sequence). The CDR3 loop spans 18 amino acids. Trimming took off 3 bases at V and 8 bases at J, with 25 bases between the two ends. The CDR3 DNA is TGTGCCAGCAGCTTCCAGGTCCCAGAGAGGTTCGGGAGGGAAAAACTGTTTTTT. Its translation is CASSFQVPERFGREKLFF.

This chain links TRBV19 with TRBJ2-7, with no clear D. This CDR3 contains 13 residues. V lost 4 bases and J 0 bases, leaving 7 bases between the germline ends. Germline V lookup: CDR1 LNHDA, CDR2 SQIVND (reference sequence). The CDR3 DNA sequence: TGTGCCAGTAGTACGACATCCTCCTACGAGCAGTACTTC. Its translation: CASSTTSSYEQYF.

The chain employs TRBV5-1 and TRBJ1-5; 8 positions match TRBD1. Germline V gene data show CDR1 as SGHRS and CDR2 as YFSETQ. The CDR3 extends over 14 amino acids. V lost 4 bases to trimming and J lost 5 bases; unmatched junction nucleotides: 5. In nucleotides, the CDR3 is TGCGCCAGCAGCATAGGACAGGGTGATCAGCCCCAGCATTTT. This gives the protein CASSIGQGDQPQHF.

This clone is termed large (0.1 to 1%). This chain connects TRBV10-3 to TRBJ1-1; a possible D gene is TRBD1 (5 bases). Trimming took off 6 bases at V and 0 bases at J, with 14 bases between the two ends. The CDR3 runs 15 residues. Germline V CDR1 and CDR2: ENHRY, SYGVKD. In DNA, the CDR3 is TGTGCCATCAGCAAACAACGACAGTTGAACACTGAAGCTTTCTTT. Its translation: CAISKQRQLNTEAFF.

This clone has just one count. The chain has TRBV7-2 and TRBJ1-2, with D possibly matching TRBD1 (6 bases). The V and J ends lost 2 bases and 7 bases respectively, with 17 bases between them. Germline loops: CDR1 SGHTA, CDR2 FQGNSA. CDR3 length: 15 residues. CDR3 DNA: TGTGCCAGCAGCTTATTAAGGGCAGGGGAAAGTGGCTACACCTTC. Protein sequence: CASSLLRAGESGYTF.

The genes are TRBV10-1 and TRBJ1-1; D not certain. Trimming shortened V by 11 bases and J by 5 bases, and 9 bases separated the two germline ends. The germline gives CDR1 WNHNN, CDR2 SYGVQD (reference sequence). There are 10 residues in the CDR3. CDR3: CAPGGTEAFF. CDR3 nucleotide sequence: TGCGCCCCAGGTGGAACTGAAGCTTTCTTT.

The V call is TRBV6-5, the J call TRBJ1-1; D is undetermined. The V gene lost 6 bases and the J gene lost 5 bases, with 13 bases spanning the gap. The CDR3 has 13 amino acids. CDR1 MNHEY and CDR2 SVGAGI come from the germline V gene. The CDR3 reads CASRGGFRTEAFF. In DNA, the CDR3 is TGTGCCAGCAGGGGAGGGTTTCGTACTGAAGCTTTCTTT.

The CDR3 sequence: CASSDSGGYNEQFF. CDR3 sequence (DNA): TGTGCCAGCAGCGATAGCGGGGGCTACAATGAGCAGTTCTTC. The chain has TRBV9 and TRBJ2-1, with 9 bases matching TRBD2. The CDR3 loop spans 14 amino acids. V lost 3 bases, J lost 3 bases, and 1 base stayed unmatched. Germline assignment: CDR1 SGDLS and CDR2 YYNGEE.

This clone was observed a handful of times. The V gene is TRBV11-2, the J gene TRBJ1-3, with TRBD1 matching over 8 bases. Germline V CDR1 and CDR2: SGHAT, FQNNGV. The CDR3 spans 13 residues. The ends lost 5 bases at V and 8 bases at J; junction bases unmatched: 5. In nucleotides, the CDR3 is TGTGCCAGCAGCCTGGACAGGGAACACACCATATATTTT. Residues: CASSLDREHTIYF.

The chain links TRBV27 to TRBJ2-1; TRBD2 aligns across 11 bases. J lost 4 bases, V lost 5 bases, and 7 bases had no gene match. The germline gives CDR1 MNHEY, CDR2 SMNVEV (reference sequence). The CDR3 runs 16 residues. The CDR3 bases are TGTGCCAGCAGTCCTATAGCGGGGGGGCTGTACAATGAGCAGTTCTTC. Residues: CASSPIAGGLYNEQFF.

This rearrangement joins TRBV5-6 to TRBJ1-2; the D gene is possibly TRBD1 (5 bases). Between the trimmed V and J ends, which lost 1 base and 6 bases, there was a span of 13 bases. Germline CDR1 reads SGHDT; CDR2 reads YYEEEE. This CDR3 comprises 14 residues. CDR3 DNA sequence: TGTGCCAGCAGCTTGTGGGAGGGGTTGGATGGCTACACCTTC. Protein sequence: CASSLWEGLDGYTF. Filled out from reference TRBV5-6 and TRBJ1-2, the complete variable domain reads DAGVTQSPTHLIKTRGQQVTLRCSPKSGHDTVSWYQQALGQGPQFIFQYYEEEERQRGNFPDRFSGHQFPNYSSELNVNALLLGDSALYLCASSLWEGLDGYTFGSGTRLTVV.

This clone has a handful of counts. The chain joins TRBV7-2 to TRBJ1-5, with D possibly being TRBD1 (5 bases). V was shortened by 2 bases and J by 0 bases, with 11 bases between the two germline ends. CDR3 length equals 16 residues. Per the germline V gene, CDR1 is SGHTA and CDR2 is FQGNSA. The CDR3 here is CASSLSGGFSNQPQHF. The CDR3, as DNA: TGTGCCAGCAGCTTATCCGGGGGGTTTAGCAATCAGCCCCAGCATTTT.

This sequence joins TRBV15 and TRBJ1-2; 7 bases agree with TRBD1. There are 16 residues in the CDR3. The germline gives CDR1 LNHNV, CDR2 YYDKDF (reference sequence). V was clipped by 0 bases and J by 8 bases; unmatched bases: 12. The CDR3 DNA reads as TGTGCCACCAGCAGAGAAGGAGGGGGCCGCGCGGGGGGCTACACCTTC. Amino acid sequence: CATSREGGGRAGGYTF.

CDR3 sequence reads: CASSMWEGAEAFF. The CDR3 DNA sequence: TGTGCCAGTAGTATGTGGGAGGGGGCTGAAGCTTTCTTT. This chain uses TRBV19 with TRBJ1-1, with D possibly matching TRBD1 (6 bases). Per the germline V gene, CDR1 is LNHDA and CDR2 is SQIVND (reference sequence). This CDR3 is 13 amino acids long. Trimming took off 3 bases at V and 6 bases at J, with 11 bases between the two ends.

This chain connects TRBV4-1 to TRBJ2-5; D not resolved. V lost 1 base, J lost 6 bases, and 12 bases lay in between. This CDR3 spans 14 amino acids. Germline V lookup: CDR1 MGHRA, CDR2 YSYEKL. The CDR3 bases are TGCGCCAGCAGCCAAGGAACAGTGGGCCAGACCCAGTACTTC. This translates into CASSQGTVGQTQYF.

The chain couples TRBV7-9 to TRBJ1-5, with 7 bases identical to TRBD1. V lost 5 bases and J lost 3; bases outside the gene matches: 7. Germline loops: CDR1 SEHNR, CDR2 FQNEAQ (reference sequence). The CDR3 is made up of 15 amino acids. CDR3 coding DNA: TGTGCCAGCAGCGCCCCAGGGGGAGTCAATCAGCCCCAGCATTTT. This sequence encodes CASSAPGGVNQPQHF.